This T cell receptor beta chain stems from a study of control samples from healthy donors and cancer patients. Sequencing used immunoSEQ multiplex PCR; TCRdb keeps in-frame clones, though not all of them. The top ten hold roughly an eighth of the sample, which has approximately 130,000 clones, 85% to 90% seen once. This CDR3 is built from 14 residues. The germline V gene has CDR1 LNHDA and CDR2 SQIVND (reference sequence). V lost 3 bases and J lost 0, with 8 bases in between. This receptor was identified in a young man in good health. The chain recombines TRBV19 with TRBJ1-2; tentative D call: TRBD1 (5 bases). Sequenced material: blood. CDR3 amino acids: CASSMGEANYGYTF. DNA for the CDR3: TGTGCCAGTAGTATGGGGGAAGCTAACTATGGCTACACCTTC.